These 26 T cell receptor beta chains share one sample of origin, sequenced in a study of blood T cell repertoires in COVID-19. Using immunoSEQ multiplex PCR, the repertoire was profiled, and TCRdb retains in-frame clones only, with some absent. The data hold some 190,000 clones, with roughly 88% observed a single time. Sequences were obtained from peripheral blood. The receptors originated from a man aged 18 to 30 with active or convalescent COVID-19.

The chain uses TRBV19 and TRBJ2-1, with D tentatively TRBD2 (5 bases). V was pared by 5 bases and J by 10 bases, with 15 bases between. CDR3 size: 13 residues. Germline CDR1 is LNHDA and CDR2 is SQIVND (reference sequence). This chain's CDR3 is CASSLATTGEQFF. CDR3 nucleotide sequence: TGTGCCAGTAGTCTAGCCACGACGGGAGAGCAGTTCTTC.

This rearrangement joins TRBV10-3 to TRBJ2-2; a possible D gene is TRBD2 (5 bases). The CDR3 length is 16 residues. Per the germline V gene, CDR1 is ENHRY and CDR2 is SYGVKD. V was clipped by 0 bases and J by 4 bases, with 12 bases between them. CDR3 nucleotides: TGTGCCATCAGTGAGTCAGCCCCCGGGGTCACCGGGGAGCTGTTTTTT. Translating it yields CAISESAPGVTGELFF.

This rearrangement joins TRBV11-2 to TRBJ2-2; no firm D call. CDR3 length: 12 residues. The germline gives CDR1 SGHAT, CDR2 FQNNGV. V gave up 4 bases and J gave up 4 bases, with 4 bases separating them. CDR3 DNA sequence: TGTGCCAGCAGCTCAGGCACCGGGGAGCTGTTTTTT. This translates into CASSSGTGELFF.

This clone came up many times. The gene calls are TRBV23-1 and TRBJ2-5; D is perhaps TRBD1 (6 bases). TRBV23-1 is labeled an ORF, and its function is uncertain. Trimming took off 7 bases at V and 5 bases at J, with 23 bases between the two ends. This CDR3 is 16 amino acids long. As DNA, the CDR3 is TGCGCCAGCATTGGGGATCCAGGGGCCGGGGAGGAGACCCAGTACTTC. Its translation is CASIGDPGAGEETQYF.

The rearrangement uses TRBV4-1 and TRBJ2-7; a weak D match, TRBD2 (5 bases). The CDR3 sequence is 13 residues long. V shed 4 bases and J shed 7 bases, with 14 bases lying between them. From germline, CDR1 is MGHRA and CDR2 YSYEKL. DNA of the CDR3: TGCGCCAGCAGCCCCACTTCTCCGGGAGAGCAGTACTTC. Its translation is CASSPTSPGEQYF.

This clone was recorded only once. The chain combines TRBV4-1 with TRBJ1-1; TRBD1 is a possible D gene (6 bases). This CDR3 has 13 amino acids. Germline V gives CDR1 MGHRA, CDR2 YSYEKL. Trimming took 6 bases from V and 5 from J, leaving 13 bases between them. The CDR3 sequence: CASSQGWGTEAFF. CDR3 bases: TGCGCCAGCAGTCAGGGGTGGGGGACTGAAGCTTTCTTT.

This chain links TRBV27 with TRBJ2-1; 7 nucleotides line up with TRBD2. The CDR3 is made up of 16 amino acids. CDR1 MNHEY and CDR2 SMNVEV come from the germline V gene (reference sequence). The trim removed 6 bases at V and 4 bases at J, leaving 12 bases unmatched. The CDR3 DNA follows: TGTGCCAGCAGCCCGACCCGACTAGCCACATACAATGAGCAGTTCTTC. Its translation is CASSPTRLATYNEQFF.

The chain is built from TRBV19 and TRBJ2-1, with 9 bases aligning to TRBD2. J was trimmed by 1 base and V by 5 bases; bases with no gene match: 12. This CDR3 has 18 residues. Germline lookup yields CDR1 LNHDA and CDR2 SQIVND (reference sequence). The CDR3 bases are TGTGCCAGTAGTTATACCAGCGGGAGGCCAAGGTCCTACAATGAGCAGTTCTTC. Encoded protein: CASSYTSGRPRSYNEQFF.

The CDR3 region is CASSGMDSNYGYTF. The DNA of the CDR3 is TGTGCCAGCAGCGGAATGGACAGTAACTATGGCTACACCTTC. The rearrangement uses TRBV5-6 and TRBJ1-2; D possibly corresponds to TRBD1 (6 bases). The CDR3 consists of 14 residues. Deletions cut 4 bases from V and 1 base from J, with 11 bases between. CDR1 and CDR2 from the germline V gene are SGHDT and YYEEEE.

V is TRBV11-2 and J is TRBJ2-3, with D uncertain. The CDR3 has 13 residues. Germline CDR1 SGHAT, CDR2 FQNNGV. Trimming stripped 4 bases from V and 5 bases from J, with 10 bases between. The CDR3 spells CASSYYVGDTQYF. The CDR3 nucleotides read TGTGCCAGCAGCTACTATGTGGGAGATACGCAGTATTTT.

V gene TRBV7-8 combines with J gene TRBJ1-2; D possibly corresponds to TRBD1 (5 bases). V dropped 1 base and J dropped 4 bases, with 13 bases sitting between them. CDR1 SGHVS and CDR2 FQNEAQ come from the germline V gene. The CDR3 is 15 amino acids. CDR3 nucleotides: TGTGCCAGCAGCTTAGTGGACCGCGGGACCTATGGCTACACCTTC. Its protein product is CASSLVDRGTYGYTF.

The chain employs TRBV25-1 and TRBJ1-2; tentative D call: TRBD1 (6 bases). The CDR3 loop spans 14 amino acids. Trimming took off 1 base at V and 6 bases at J, with 12 bases between the two ends. Germline V gene lookup returns CDR1 MGHDK and CDR2 SYGVNS. The CDR3 DNA reads TGTGCCAGCAGTGAATGGGGGGGCGCGGATGGCTACACCTTC. It translates to CASSEWGGADGYTF.

This clone was observed a single time. This chain uses TRBV24-1 with TRBJ2-7; TRBD2 agrees at 8 bases. The CDR3 runs 13 residues. V lost 4 bases to trimming and J lost 6 bases; unmatched junction nucleotides: 4. Germline lookup yields CDR1 KGHDR and CDR2 SFDVKD. The CDR3 is CATSEVSGGEQYF. In nucleotides, the CDR3 is TGTGCCACCAGTGAGGTAAGCGGGGGCGAGCAGTACTTC.

This chain joins TRBV12-3 or TRBV12-4 and TRBJ2-3, with 9 nucleotides matching TRBD2. CDR3 length equals 11 residues. The V and J ends lost 10 bases and 12 bases, in that order; junction bases with no gene match: 8. This CDR3 reads CATAVAGAQYF. In DNA form, the CDR3 reads TGTGCCACCGCGGTAGCGGGGGCCCAGTATTTT.

The rearrangement links TRBV29-1 to TRBJ2-5; TRBD2 might be the D (6 bases). V dropped 7 bases and J dropped 8 bases, with 14 bases sitting between them. CDR3 length equals 11 residues. CDR1 and CDR2 from the germline V gene are SQVTM and ANQGSEA. CDR3 sequence (DNA): TGCAGCGCTACCTACGGGGGTACCCAGTACTTC. As protein: CSATYGGTQYF.

The chain employs TRBV14 and TRBJ1-1, with D possibly matching TRBD1 (5 bases). Germline V CDR1 and CDR2: SGHDN, FVKESK. This CDR3 has 13 amino acids. With 0 bases removed from V and 11 bases from J, the gap between germline ends came to 13 bases. The chain's CDR3 is CASSQEVGLGAFF. The CDR3 DNA sequence: TGTGCCAGCAGCCAAGAAGTGGGACTTGGCGCTTTCTTT.

V and J are TRBV12-3 or TRBV12-4 and TRBJ2-3; no clear D. The CDR3 spans 13 residues. Trimming pared 1 base from V and 8 bases from J, leaving 10 bases between. The CDR3 sequence is CASSLGLSRTQYF. The CDR3, as DNA: TGTGCCAGCAGTTTAGGTCTATCCCGTACGCAGTATTTT.

This clone showed up just once. The rearrangement uses TRBV19 and TRBJ2-1; 7 nucleotides line up with TRBD2. The germline V gene encodes CDR1 LNHDA and CDR2 SQIVND (reference sequence). CDR3 length: 17 residues. V lost 6 bases, J lost 9 bases, and 20 bases stayed unmatched. The CDR3: CASSPLSAGVGWIEQFF. The CDR3 DNA sequence: TGTGCCAGTAGCCCCTTGTCGGCGGGAGTAGGTTGGATTGAGCAGTTCTTC.

The rearrangement links TRBV29-1 to TRBJ1-1; no firm D call. Germline V gene sequence: CDR1 SQVTM, CDR2 ANQGSEA. V lost 6 bases and J lost 6, with 17 bases in between. CDR3 length: 13 amino acids. Here the CDR3 DNA reads TGCAGCGTACTCACCCTTTTCGGGTCTGAAGCTTTCTTT. Translating it yields CSVLTLFGSEAFF.

This sequence joins TRBV5-1 and TRBJ2-2; D unresolved. Trimming shortened V by 4 bases and J by 1 base, and 5 bases separated the two germline ends. This CDR3 is built from 13 residues. Germline V gene lookup returns CDR1 SGHRS and CDR2 YFSETQ. This chain's CDR3 is CASSPGNTGELFF. The CDR3 nucleotides are TGCGCCAGCAGCCCAGGGAACACCGGGGAGCTGTTTTTT.

The chain carries TRBV15 and TRBJ1-2; 9 nucleotides line up with TRBD1. The germline V gene has CDR1 LNHNV and CDR2 YYDKDF (reference sequence). Trimming took 8 bases from V and 4 from J; bases not matched to a gene: 11. The CDR3 is 15 residues long. As DNA, the CDR3 is TGTGCCACCGGGACAGGGACAAAGGGGGGCTATGGCTACACCTTC. Translation gives CATGTGTKGGYGYTF.

The rearrangement links TRBV28 to TRBJ1-2, with D hard to call. Trimming left V 7 bases short and J 6 bases short, with 21 bases between. CDR3 size: 15 residues. Germline CDR1 and CDR2: MDHEN and SYDVKM. The CDR3 reads CASTIVRGNQNGYTF. The CDR3 nucleotides are TGTGCCAGCACCATCGTCCGGGGAAATCAAAATGGCTACACCTTC.

The chain links TRBV30 to TRBJ1-2; D gene unclear. V shed 3 bases and J shed 4 bases, with 3 bases lying between them. The germline gives CDR1 GTSNPN, CDR2 SVGIG (reference sequence). CDR3 length: 10 residues. CDR3 protein: CAWRRYGYTF. The CDR3 DNA follows: TGTGCCTGGAGGCGCTATGGCTACACCTTC.

The CDR3 bases are TGTGCCAGCAGCTCAGATCGTCGGGGGACCCAGTACTTC. Translated, it gives CASSSDRRGTQYF. The chain recombines TRBV7-2 with TRBJ2-5; D perhaps matches TRBD2 (5 bases). This CDR3 is 13 amino acids long. Germline-derived CDR1 and CDR2 are SGHTA and FQGNSA. V lost 4 bases and J 7 bases, leaving 13 bases between the germline ends.

This chain joins TRBV2 and TRBJ2-2, with a possible D match to TRBD2 (6 bases). The CDR3 loop spans 15 amino acids. Deletions cut 8 bases from V and 7 bases from J, with 20 bases between. Germline CDR1 is SNHLY and CDR2 is FYNNEI. This chain's CDR3 is CASDRGLGTGGELFF. The CDR3 DNA sequence: TGTGCCAGCGATAGGGGCCTGGGGACTGGCGGGGAGCTGTTTTTT.

The V gene is TRBV4-1, the J gene TRBJ1-2; possible D gene TRBD1, 6 bases. V lost 0 bases and J lost 4, with 9 bases in between. CDR1 and CDR2 from the germline V gene are MGHRA and YSYEKL. There are 14 residues in the CDR3. CDR3 DNA sequence: TGCGCCAGCAGCCAAGATGCGGACAGCTATGGCTACACCTTC. Its protein is CASSQDADSYGYTF.